These 13 T cell receptor beta chains were all obtained from the same sample, sequenced in a study of early T cells in non-severe SARS-CoV-2 infection. TCRdb analysed the 5' RACE reads with MiXCR anew, one entry per CDR3 protein. The sample includes tens of thousands of distinct CDR3 sequences, over 8% of them seen just once. Sample: whole blood. The receptors stem from an adult who was a healthcare worker with PCR-confirmed SARS-CoV-2 infection or an uninfected control (not recorded which).

This clonotype was picked up many times. The rearrangement uses TRBV5-6 and TRBJ2-7; D perhaps matches TRBD2 (5 bases). Trimming removed 2 bases from V and 5 bases from J, with 11 bases in between. Germline CDR1 and CDR2: SGHDT and YYEEEE. The CDR3 totals 13 residues. This CDR3 reads CASSLSRRHEQYF. DNA for the CDR3: TGTGCCAGCAGCTTATCCAGGAGGCACGAGCAGTACTTC.

This clonotype showed up many times. The gene calls are TRBV7-9 and TRBJ1-6; TRBD1 matches 7 bases. The length of the CDR3 is 13 residues. The V gene's germline CDR1 is SEHNR and CDR2 FQNEAQ (reference sequence). V lost 5 bases and J lost 10; bases outside the gene matches: 5. CDR3 coding DNA: TGTGCCAGCAGCGCAACAGGGGAATCACCCCTCCACTTT. Its protein product is CASSATGESPLHF.

In its sample, this clonotype was seen many times. The chain uses TRBV5-4 and TRBJ2-6; D assignment may be TRBD1 or TRBD2 (5 bases each). CDR3 length equals 17 residues. The germline V gene has CDR1 SGHNT and CDR2 YYREEE (reference sequence). V lost 4 bases and J 0 bases, leaving 14 bases between the germline ends. The CDR3 DNA sequence: TGTGCCAGCAGCCCAGACGGGACCCCCTCTGGGGCCAACGTCCTGACTTTC. It is translated as CASSPDGTPSGANVLTF.

This clonotype was counted many times. The V call is TRBV20-1, the J call TRBJ2-3; the match to TRBD1 covers 7 bases. J was trimmed by 3 bases and V by 3 bases; bases with no gene match: 6. CDR3 length equals 14 residues. CDR1 is DFQATT, CDR2 SNEGSKA, per germline (reference sequence). CDR3 residues: CSASRGQSTDTQYF. The CDR3 DNA follows: TGCAGTGCTAGTAGGGGGCAGAGTACAGATACGCAGTATTTT.

The sample holds many counts of this clonotype. V is TRBV6-2 or TRBV6-3 and J is TRBJ2-3; TRBD2 matches at 10 bases. The CDR3 has 18 residues. After removal of 2 bases from V and 0 bases from J, the junction contained 8 bases not matched to a gene. CDR1 is MNHEY and CDR2 is SVGEGT in the germline V gene. CDR3 DNA sequence: TGTGCCAGCAGTTACCCTCCGGGACTAGCGCCTAGCACAGATACGCAGTATTTT. It codes for CASSYPPGLAPSTDTQYF.

This clonotype has at least ten counts. The genes are TRBV6-2 or TRBV6-3 and TRBJ1-2; D gene uncertain. The germline V and J ends were trimmed by 5 bases and 4 bases, with 17 bases remaining between them. The CDR3 is 15 amino acids. The germline V gene encodes CDR1 MNHEY and CDR2 SVGEGT. The DNA of the CDR3 is TGTGCCAGCAGTCTTATTCAACTCGACGCCTATGGCTACACCTTC. Amino acids: CASSLIQLDAYGYTF.

There are many counts of this clonotype. This chain uses TRBV30 with TRBJ2-1, with a possible D match to TRBD1 (5 bases). Deletions cut 5 bases from V and 6 bases from J, with 11 bases between. Germline values: CDR1 GTSNPN, CDR2 SVGIG (reference sequence). The length of the CDR3 is 12 residues. The CDR3 coding sequence is TGTGCCTGGGGGGCAAGATTCAATGAGCAGTTCTTC. Protein: CAWGARFNEQFF.

This clonotype has ten or more counts. The chain links TRBV5-1 to TRBJ2-7; D perhaps matches TRBD2 (5 bases). The germline gives CDR1 SGHRS, CDR2 YFSETQ. Trimming shortened V by 4 bases and J by 3 bases, and 14 bases separated the two germline ends. This CDR3 has 14 residues. CDR3 protein: CASSPSSGVYEQYF. The CDR3 DNA is TGCGCCAGCAGCCCAAGTTCCGGGGTCTACGAGCAGTACTTC.

This clonotype is judged medium-sized. CDR3 residues: CASSLGASGNEQFF. The DNA of the CDR3 is TGTGCCAGCAGCTTGGGTGCTAGCGGCAATGAGCAGTTCTTC. The chain recombines TRBV11-2 with TRBJ2-1, with 7 bases lining up with TRBD2. CDR1 SGHAT and CDR2 FQNNGV come from the germline V gene. The V and J ends lost 3 bases and 6 bases, in that order; junction bases with no gene match: 5. The CDR3 is made up of 14 amino acids.

This clonotype has only a few counts. The genes are TRBV28 and TRBJ2-7, with D perhaps TRBD2 (5 bases). CDR1 MDHEN and CDR2 SYDVKM come from the germline V gene. The CDR3 loop spans 12 amino acids. V was pared by 6 bases and J by 6 bases, with 12 bases between. CDR3 nucleotide sequence: TGTGCCAGCAGCTCCCCCACTAGCGAGCAGTACTTC. Amino acid sequence: CASSSPTSEQYF.

The table lists this clonotype with many counts. The J gene is TRBJ1-3, the V gene TRBV5-1; D is perhaps TRBD1 (6 bases). This CDR3 comprises 16 residues. V was pared by 0 bases and J by 6 bases, with 16 bases between. Germline V lookup: CDR1 SGHRS, CDR2 YFSETQ. This CDR3 is CASSLEGGLPENTIYF. The CDR3 coding sequence is TGCGCCAGCAGCTTGGAAGGGGGGTTGCCTGAAAACACCATATATTTT.

Ten or more counts support this clonotype. The chain has TRBV3-1 and TRBJ2-3, with TRBD2 matching over 9 bases. V gave up 6 bases and J gave up 3 bases; unmatched junction bases: 7. The CDR3 totals 15 residues. CDR1 and CDR2 from the germline V gene are LGHDT and YNNKEL (reference sequence). This CDR3 reads CASSPRSGRTDTQYF. DNA of the CDR3: TGTGCCAGCAGTCCCCGGAGCGGGAGGACAGATACGCAGTATTTT.

This clonotype was recorded at least ten times. The chain carries TRBV5-1 and TRBJ2-1, with 7 bases matching TRBD2. V was clipped by 4 bases and J by 9 bases; unmatched bases: 7. This CDR3 comprises 13 residues. Germline-derived CDR1 and CDR2 are SGHRS and YFSETQ. CDR3 DNA sequence: TGCGCCAGCAGCCTGGGAGGGGACGGTGAGCAGTTCTTC. This codes for CASSLGGDGEQFF.